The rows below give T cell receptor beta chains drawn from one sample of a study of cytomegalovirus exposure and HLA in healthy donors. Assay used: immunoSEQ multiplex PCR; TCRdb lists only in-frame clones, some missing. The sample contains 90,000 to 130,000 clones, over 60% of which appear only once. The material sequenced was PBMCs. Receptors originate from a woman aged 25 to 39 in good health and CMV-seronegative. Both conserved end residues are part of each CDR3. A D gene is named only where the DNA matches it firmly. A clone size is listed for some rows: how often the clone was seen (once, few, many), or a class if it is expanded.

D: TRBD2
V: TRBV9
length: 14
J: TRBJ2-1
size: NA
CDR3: CASSVVLGGNEQFF
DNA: TGTGCCAGCAGCGTAGTCTTGGGGGGGAATGAGCAGTTCTTC

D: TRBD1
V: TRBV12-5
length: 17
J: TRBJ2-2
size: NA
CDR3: CASGLGNRGSNTGELFF
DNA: TGTGCTAGTGGTTTGGGAAACAGGGGGTCCAACACCGGGGAGCTGTTTTTT

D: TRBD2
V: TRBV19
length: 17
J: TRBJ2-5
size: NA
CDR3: CASNNGLAGGPRETQYF
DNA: TGTGCCAGTAATAACGGTCTAGCGGGAGGGCCGAGGGAGACCCAGTACTTC

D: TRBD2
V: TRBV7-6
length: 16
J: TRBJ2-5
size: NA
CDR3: CASSFAGTSGQETQYF
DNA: TGTGCCAGCAGCTTCGCCGGGACTAGCGGACAAGAGACCCAGTACTTC

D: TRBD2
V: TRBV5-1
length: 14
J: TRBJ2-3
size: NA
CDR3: CASSEGLAGYTQYF
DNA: TGCGCCAGCAGCGAAGGACTAGCGGGGTATACGCAGTATTTT

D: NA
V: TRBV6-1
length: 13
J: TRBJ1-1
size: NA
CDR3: CASSDRGYTEAFF
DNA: TGTGCCAGCAGTGACCGGGGATATACTGAAGCTTTCTTT

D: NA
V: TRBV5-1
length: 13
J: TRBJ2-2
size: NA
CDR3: CASNPMRTGELFF
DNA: TGCGCCAGCAACCCCATGCGCACCGGGGAGCTGTTTTTT

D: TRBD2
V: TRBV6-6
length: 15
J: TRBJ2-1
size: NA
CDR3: CASSVGLAGNNEQFF
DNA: TGTGCCAGCAGTGTGGGACTAGCGGGAAACAATGAGCAGTTCTTC

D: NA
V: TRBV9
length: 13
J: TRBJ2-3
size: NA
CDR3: CASSVQITDTQYF
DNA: TGTGCCAGCAGCGTCCAGATCACAGATACGCAGTATTTT

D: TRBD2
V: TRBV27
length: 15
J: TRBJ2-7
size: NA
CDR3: CASRGLAGVSNEQYF
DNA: TGTGCCAGCAGAGGACTAGCGGGAGTCAGCAACGAGCAGTACTTC

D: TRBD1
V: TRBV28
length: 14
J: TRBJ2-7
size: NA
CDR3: CASGWTGGDYEQYF
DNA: TGTGCCAGCGGATGGACAGGGGGGGACTACGAGCAGTACTTC

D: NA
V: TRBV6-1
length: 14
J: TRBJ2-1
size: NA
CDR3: CASSEVSIAAEQFF
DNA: TGTGCCAGCAGTGAAGTCTCAATAGCAGCAGAGCAGTTCTTC

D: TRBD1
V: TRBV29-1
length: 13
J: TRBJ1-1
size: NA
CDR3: CSVVGTENTEAFF
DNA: TGCAGCGTGGTCGGGACAGAGAACACTGAAGCTTTCTTT

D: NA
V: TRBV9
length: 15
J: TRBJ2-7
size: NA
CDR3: CASSVEAGPNYEQYF
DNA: TGTGCCAGCAGCGTAGAGGCGGGGCCGAACTACGAGCAGTACTTC

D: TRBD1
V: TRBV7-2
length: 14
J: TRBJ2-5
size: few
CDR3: CASSSRQGQETQYF
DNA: TGTGCCAGCAGCTCGCGACAGGGCCAAGAGACCCAGTACTTC

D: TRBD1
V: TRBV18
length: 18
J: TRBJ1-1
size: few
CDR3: CASSPLQDRGLMNTEAFF
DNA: TGTGCCAGCTCACCACTACAAGACAGGGGGCTTATGAACACTGAAGCTTTCTTT

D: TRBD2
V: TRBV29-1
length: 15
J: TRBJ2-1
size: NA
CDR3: CSVAGSSGAYNEQFF
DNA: TGCAGCGTTGCGGGTTCTAGCGGAGCTTACAATGAGCAGTTCTTC

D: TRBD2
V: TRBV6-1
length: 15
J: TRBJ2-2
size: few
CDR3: CASSEREGYTGELFF
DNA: TGTGCCAGCAGTGAGAGGGAGGGGTACACCGGGGAGCTGTTTTTT

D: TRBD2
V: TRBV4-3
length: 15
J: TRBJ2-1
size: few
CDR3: CASSLTSGRGDEQFF
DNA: TGCGCCAGCAGCCTCACTAGCGGGAGAGGCGATGAGCAGTTCTTC

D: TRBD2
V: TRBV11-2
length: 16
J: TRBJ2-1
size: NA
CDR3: CASTSRVTSGINEQFF
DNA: TGTGCCAGCACCTCTAGGGTGACTAGCGGGATTAATGAGCAGTTCTTC

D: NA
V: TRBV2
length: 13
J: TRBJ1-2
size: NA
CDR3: CASSRGVNYGYTF
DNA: TGTGCCAGCAGTCGGGGGGTGAACTATGGCTACACCTTC

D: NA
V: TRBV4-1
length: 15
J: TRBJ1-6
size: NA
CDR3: CASSQDRGADSPLHF
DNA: TGCGCCAGCAGCCAAGATCGGGGGGCTGATTCACCCCTCCACTTT

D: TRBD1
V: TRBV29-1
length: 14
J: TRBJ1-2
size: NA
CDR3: CSYQGGQSDYGYTF
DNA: TGCAGCTACCAAGGGGGACAGTCGGACTATGGCTACACCTTC

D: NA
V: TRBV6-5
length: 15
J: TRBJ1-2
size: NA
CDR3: CASSLRRTSNYGYTF
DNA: TGTGCCAGCAGTCTACGTCGGACATCTAACTATGGCTACACCTTC

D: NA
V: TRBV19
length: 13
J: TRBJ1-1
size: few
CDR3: CASSLAMNTEAFF
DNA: TGTGCCAGTAGTTTAGCAATGAACACTGAAGCTTTCTTT

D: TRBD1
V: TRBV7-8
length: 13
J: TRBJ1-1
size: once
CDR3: CASSFLQGGEAFF
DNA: TGTGCCAGCAGCTTTCTACAGGGGGGTGAAGCTTTCTTT

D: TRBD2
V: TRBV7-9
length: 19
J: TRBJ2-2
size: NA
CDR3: CASSLLFSGAGENTGELFF
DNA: TGTGCCAGCAGCTTATTATTTTCTGGGGCGGGAGAGAACACCGGGGAGCTGTTTTTT